The 9 T cell receptor beta chains given below trace back to one sample, sequenced in a study of blood T cells in healthy people across ages. Together with a sample-barcoded 5' primer, a J-beta primer mix was included in a second PCR lasting roughly 6 to 12 cycles. TCRdb called the 5' RACE reads again in MiXCR, with one record for every CDR3 protein. This table holds around 1.5 million distinct CDR3 sequences, about 43% found once. Sequencing was done on a sample of blood. These TCRs come from a woman between 18 and 29 years old in good health.

The sample holds a few counts of this clonotype. V usage is TRBV7-8 and J usage is TRBJ2-4; the D gene could be TRBD1 or TRBD2 (7 bases each). CDR1 and CDR2 from the germline V gene are SGHVS and FQNEAQ. The CDR3 sequence is 17 residues long. The germline V and J ends were trimmed by 5 bases and 3 bases, with 20 bases remaining between them. The CDR3 nucleotides read TGTGCCAGCAGCATAGGCCAGGGGGGGCCGAGCAAAAACATTCAGTACTTC. Translated: CASSIGQGGPSKNIQYF.

The chain combines TRBV12-3 or TRBV12-4 with TRBJ1-1; no definite D call. The V end lost 4 bases, the J end lost 0 bases, and 9 bases lay between the germline ends. The CDR3 sequence is 14 residues long. The CDR3 DNA reads TGTGCCAGCAGTTCGGCACACGTGAACACTGAAGCTTTCTTT. Its protein product is CASSSAHVNTEAFF.

The chain employs TRBV15 and TRBJ1-1; 7 nucleotides match TRBD1. This CDR3 has 18 residues. Looked up from germline, CDR1 is LNHNV and CDR2 is YYDKDF (reference sequence). J gave up 0 bases and V 2 bases, and 12 bases lay outside the gene matches. The CDR3 coding sequence is TGTGCCACCAGCAGATCCCGGCGGCCACAGGGGATGAACACTGAAGCTTTCTTT. It specifies CATSRSRRPQGMNTEAFF.

The rearrangement links TRBV9 to TRBJ2-3; 8 bases map to TRBD2. Trimming cost V 2 bases and J 3 bases; bases outside gene matches: 5. CDR3 length: 15 residues. Germline V gives CDR1 SGDLS, CDR2 YYNGEE. The CDR3 DNA follows: TGTGCCAGCAGCGTCAGTCGGGGGGGAACAGATACGCAGTATTTT. Translating it yields CASSVSRGGTDTQYF.

This clonotype was picked up a small number of times. The rearrangement links TRBV7-2 to TRBJ2-1; the match to TRBD1 covers 7 bases. CDR3 length: 18 residues. In germline, CDR1 is SGHTA, CDR2 FQGNSA. V trimming: 1 base; J trimming: 3 bases; junction bases outside the gene matches: 12. In DNA, the CDR3 is TGTGCCAGCAGCTTAGGGGGGAAGAGGACAGGCAGCTACAATGAGCAGTTCTTC. Its translation: CASSLGGKRTGSYNEQFF.

At least ten counts were recorded for this clonotype. V and J are TRBV5-1 and TRBJ2-7; D is uncertain. The CDR3 is made up of 14 amino acids. Per germline, CDR1 SGHRS and CDR2 YFSETQ. V lost 3 bases to trimming and J lost 3 bases, with 13 bases between them. The chain's CDR3 is CASSSSSVNYEQYF. CDR3 sequence (DNA): TGCGCCAGCAGCTCCTCCAGTGTAAACTACGAGCAGTACTTC.

The gene calls are TRBV12-3 or TRBV12-4 and TRBJ1-1; D gene unclear. The CDR3 runs to 14 residues. The V gene lost 4 bases and the J gene lost 4 bases, with 13 bases spanning the gap. The DNA of the CDR3 is TGTGCCAGCAGTTCCCCTGGGCGCATCACTGAAGCTTTCTTT. The encoded protein is CASSSPGRITEAFF.

The V gene is TRBV11-1, the J gene TRBJ2-1, with TRBD2 identical over 16 bases. Germline V gives CDR1 SGHAT, CDR2 FQDESV (reference sequence). The CDR3 is 21 residues long. V was pared by 5 bases and J by 4 bases, with 17 bases of the junction left unmatched. The CDR3 spells CASSPRPPGLAGGPNYNEQFF. CDR3 nucleotides: TGTGCCAGCAGCCCCAGGCCTCCGGGACTAGCGGGAGGGCCAAATTACAATGAGCAGTTCTTC. Combining the CDR3 with reference TRBV11-1 and TRBJ2-1 gives the whole variable domain EAEVAQSPRYKITEKSQAVAFWCDPISGHATLYWYRQILGQGPELLVQFQDESVVDDSQLPKDRFSAERLKGVDSTLKIQPAELGDSAMYLCASSPRPPGLAGGPNYNEQFFGPGTRLTVL.

This clonotype was seen repeatedly, ten times or more. This chain connects TRBV5-1 to TRBJ2-7, with 7 positions matching TRBD2. With V trimmed by 4 bases and J by 6 bases, 13 bases remained unmatched. The CDR3 contains 15 residues. The germline CDR1 and CDR2 sequences are SGHRS and YFSETQ. The CDR3 sequence: CASSRVGGSLPEQYF. Written as DNA, the CDR3 is TGCGCCAGCAGCCGGGTCGGCGGGAGTCTCCCCGAGCAGTACTTC.